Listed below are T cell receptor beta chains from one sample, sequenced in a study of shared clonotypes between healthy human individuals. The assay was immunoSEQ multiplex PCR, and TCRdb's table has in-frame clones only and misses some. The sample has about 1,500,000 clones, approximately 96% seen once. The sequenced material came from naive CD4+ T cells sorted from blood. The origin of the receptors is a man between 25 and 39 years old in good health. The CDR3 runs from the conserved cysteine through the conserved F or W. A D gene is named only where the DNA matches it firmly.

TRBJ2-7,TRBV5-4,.,CASSLVGTYEQYF
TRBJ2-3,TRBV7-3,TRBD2,CASSPRSSGRSTDTQYF
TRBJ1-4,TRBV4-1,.,CASSQDRRRVNEKLFF
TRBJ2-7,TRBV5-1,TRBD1,CASSLQGLGGEQYF
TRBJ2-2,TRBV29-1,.,CSVDNANTGELFF
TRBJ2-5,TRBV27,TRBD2,CASSSSGRFETQYF
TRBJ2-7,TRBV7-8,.,CASSSMSARSYEQYF
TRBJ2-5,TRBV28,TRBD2,CASARGSGSLETQYF
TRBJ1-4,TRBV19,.,CASSITHRATNEKLFF
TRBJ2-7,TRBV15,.,CATSRSGQGTYEQYF